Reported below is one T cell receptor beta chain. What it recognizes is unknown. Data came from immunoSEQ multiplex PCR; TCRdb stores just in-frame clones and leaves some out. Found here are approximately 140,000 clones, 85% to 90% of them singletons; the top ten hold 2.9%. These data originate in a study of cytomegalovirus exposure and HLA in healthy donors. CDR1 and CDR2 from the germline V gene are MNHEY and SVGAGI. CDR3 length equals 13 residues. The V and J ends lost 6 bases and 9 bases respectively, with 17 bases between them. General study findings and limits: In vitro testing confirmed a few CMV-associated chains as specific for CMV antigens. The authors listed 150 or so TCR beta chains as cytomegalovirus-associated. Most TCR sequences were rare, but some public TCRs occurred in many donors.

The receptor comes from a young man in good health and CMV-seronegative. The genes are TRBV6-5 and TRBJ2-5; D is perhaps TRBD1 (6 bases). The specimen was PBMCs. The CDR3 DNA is TGTGCCAGCAGGGGGGCAGGGGAGATGCCCCAGTACTTC. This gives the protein CASRGAGEMPQYF.